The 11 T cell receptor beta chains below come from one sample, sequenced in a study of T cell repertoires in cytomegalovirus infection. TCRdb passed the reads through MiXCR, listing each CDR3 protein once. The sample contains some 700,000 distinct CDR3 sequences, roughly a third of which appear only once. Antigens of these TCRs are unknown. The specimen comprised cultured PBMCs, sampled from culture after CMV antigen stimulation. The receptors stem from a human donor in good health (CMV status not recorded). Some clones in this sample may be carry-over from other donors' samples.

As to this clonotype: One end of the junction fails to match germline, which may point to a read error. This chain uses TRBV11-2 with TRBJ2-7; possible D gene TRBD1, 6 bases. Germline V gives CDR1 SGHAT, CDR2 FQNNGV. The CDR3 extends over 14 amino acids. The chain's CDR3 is CVSSFFQGPYEQYF. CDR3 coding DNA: TGTGTCAGCAGCTTTTTCCAGGGGCCCTACGAGCAGTACTTC.

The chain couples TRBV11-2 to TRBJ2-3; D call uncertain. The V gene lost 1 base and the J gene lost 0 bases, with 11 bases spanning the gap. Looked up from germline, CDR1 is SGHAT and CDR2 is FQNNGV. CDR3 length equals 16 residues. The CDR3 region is CASSLVVSTSTDTQYF. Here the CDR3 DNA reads TGTGCCAGCAGCTTAGTGGTTAGTACCAGCACAGATACGCAGTATTTT.

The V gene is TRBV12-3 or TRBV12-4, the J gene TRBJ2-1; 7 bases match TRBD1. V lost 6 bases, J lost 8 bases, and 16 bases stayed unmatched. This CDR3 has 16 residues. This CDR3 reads CASRTPGGTFGDEQFF. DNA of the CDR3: TGTGCCAGCAGAACACCAGGGGGTACCTTTGGGGATGAGCAGTTCTTC.

DNA of the CDR3: TGCAGTGCTAGAGCCGGAGGGCAGTCTGAGTTGGGTCAGCCCCAGCATTTT. Translating gives CSARAGGQSELGQPQHF. The chain employs TRBV20-1 and TRBJ1-5; the D is unclear. Germline lookup yields CDR1 DFQATT and CDR2 SNEGSKA (reference sequence). This CDR3 is 17 amino acids long. The V end was cut by 1 base, the J end by 6 bases, with 22 bases between.

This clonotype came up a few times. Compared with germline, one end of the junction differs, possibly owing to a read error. CDR3 DNA sequence: TGTGCCAGCAGCTTAGTTTTGGGGGAGCCTTCGCTCTTC. Protein sequence: CASSLVLGEPSLF. The chain joins TRBV7-9 to TRBJ2-1; TRBD1 or TRBD2 may be the D gene (5 bases each). The germline V gene has CDR1 SEHNR and CDR2 FQNEAQ (reference sequence). This CDR3 is 13 amino acids long.

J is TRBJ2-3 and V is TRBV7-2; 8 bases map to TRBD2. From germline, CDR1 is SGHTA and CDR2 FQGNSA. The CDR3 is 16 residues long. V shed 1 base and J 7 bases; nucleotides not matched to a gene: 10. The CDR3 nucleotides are TGTGCCAGCAGCTTAGGTGGGACTAGGGGAATCAATACGCAGTATTTT. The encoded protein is CASSLGGTRGINTQYF.

The CDR3 nucleotides are TGTGCCAGCAGCCCAGGTCAGGGCTCACCCCTCCACTTT. This sequence encodes CASSPGQGSPLHF. This chain connects TRBV11-2 to TRBJ1-6; TRBD1 might be the D (5 bases). This CDR3 has 13 residues. Germline V gene sequence: CDR1 SGHAT, CDR2 FQNNGV. The V and J ends lost 5 bases and 10 bases respectively, with 12 bases between them.

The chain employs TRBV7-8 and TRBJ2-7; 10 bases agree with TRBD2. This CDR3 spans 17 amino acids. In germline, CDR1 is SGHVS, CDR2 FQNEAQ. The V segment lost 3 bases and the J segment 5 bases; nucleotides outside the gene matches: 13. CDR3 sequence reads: CASSFATLAGARNEQYF. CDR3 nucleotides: TGTGCCAGCAGCTTCGCAACCCTAGCGGGAGCTCGGAACGAGCAGTACTTC.

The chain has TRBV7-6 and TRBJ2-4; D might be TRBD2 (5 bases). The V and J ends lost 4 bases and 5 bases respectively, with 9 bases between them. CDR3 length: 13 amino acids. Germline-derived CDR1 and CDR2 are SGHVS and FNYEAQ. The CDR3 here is CASSYFGENIQYF. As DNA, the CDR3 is TGTGCCAGCAGCTATTTCGGGGAAAACATTCAGTACTTC.

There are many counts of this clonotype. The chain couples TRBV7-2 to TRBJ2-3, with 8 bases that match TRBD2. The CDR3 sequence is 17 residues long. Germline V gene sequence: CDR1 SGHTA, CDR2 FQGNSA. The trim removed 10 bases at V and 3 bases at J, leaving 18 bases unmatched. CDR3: CATRGWHSGGGTDTQYF. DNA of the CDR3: TGTGCCACCCGCGGCTGGCACAGCGGGGGAGGAACAGATACGCAGTATTTT. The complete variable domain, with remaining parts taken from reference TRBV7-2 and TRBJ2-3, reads GAGVSQSPSNKVTEKGKDVELRCDPISGHTALYWYRQSLGQGLEFLIYFQGNSAPDKSGLPSDRFSAERTGGSVSTLTIQRTQQEDSAVYLCATRGWHSGGGTDTQYFGPGTRLTVL.

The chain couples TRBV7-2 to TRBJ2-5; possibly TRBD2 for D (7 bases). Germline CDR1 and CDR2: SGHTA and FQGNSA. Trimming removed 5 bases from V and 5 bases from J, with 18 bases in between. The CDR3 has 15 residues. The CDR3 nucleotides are TGTGCCAGCAGCCCAAAATGGGGGGGCGGGGAGACCCAGTACTTC. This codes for CASSPKWGGGETQYF.